These 22 T cell receptor beta chains originate from one sample sequenced in a study of cytomegalovirus exposure and HLA in healthy donors. Here immunoSEQ multiplex PCR was the method, and the copy in TCRdb shows in-frame clones only, minus some. This sample has about 120,000 clones; roughly 90% occur once, and the top ten carry around 6%. The sequencing sample was made of PBMCs. These receptors were obtained from a young woman in good health and CMV-seropositive.

The chain combines TRBV6-5 with TRBJ1-1; 7 nucleotides agree with TRBD1. V lost 2 bases to trimming and J lost 7 bases; unmatched junction nucleotides: 4. Looked up from germline, CDR1 is MNHEY and CDR2 is SVGAGI. This CDR3 has 13 amino acids. The CDR3 sequence is CASSYRGRVEAFF. The CDR3 nucleotides read TGTGCCAGCAGTTACAGGGGGCGGGTTGAAGCTTTCTTT.

The chain joins TRBV5-1 to TRBJ2-1; tentatively, D is TRBD2 (5 bases). CDR3 size: 13 residues. The germline V gene has CDR1 SGHRS and CDR2 YFSETQ. V gave up 1 base and J gave up 9 bases, with 11 bases separating them. The CDR3 is CASSLKVGSEQFF. The CDR3 DNA reads as TGCGCCAGCAGCTTGAAGGTAGGGAGTGAGCAGTTCTTC.

This sequence joins TRBV7-2 and TRBJ2-7, with D tentatively TRBD2 (5 bases). The CDR3 has 13 amino acids. Trimming cost V 3 bases and J 1 base, with 7 bases left between them. Germline V gives CDR1 SGHTA, CDR2 FQGNSA. This chain's CDR3 is CASSLSGSYEQYF. CDR3 bases: TGTGCCAGCAGCTTGTCGGGGTCCTACGAGCAGTACTTC.

This chain links TRBV4-1 with TRBJ1-2; possibly TRBD1 for D (5 bases). CDR3 length equals 15 residues. In germline, CDR1 is MGHRA, CDR2 YSYEKL. Trimming shortened V by 4 bases and J by 1 base, and 13 bases separated the two germline ends. CDR3 DNA: TGCGCCAGCAGCCCAAGCGACAGCTTTAACTATGGCTACACCTTC. The encoded protein is CASSPSDSFNYGYTF.

The gene calls are TRBV5-6 and TRBJ2-1, with 12 positions matching TRBD2. The germline V gene encodes CDR1 SGHDT and CDR2 YYEEEE. The CDR3 extends over 16 amino acids. Losses at the gene ends were 3 bases for V and 4 bases for J; bases not matched to a gene: 5. The CDR3 coding sequence is TGTGCCAGCAGCTCTGGACTAGCGGGGTTTTACAATGAGCAGTTCTTC. Translation: CASSSGLAGFYNEQFF.

The rearrangement joins TRBV6-1 to TRBJ1-4, with D possibly being TRBD1 (6 bases). CDR3 length: 14 residues. CDR1 is MNHNS, CDR2 SASEGT, per germline. V dropped 6 bases and J dropped 2 bases, with 10 bases sitting between them. The CDR3 sequence is CASSATGTNEKLFF. In DNA form, the CDR3 reads TGTGCCAGCAGCGCGACAGGTACTAATGAAAAACTGTTTTTT.

J is TRBJ2-3 and V is TRBV2, with 7 bases fitting TRBD2. The ends lost 7 bases at V and 1 base at J; junction bases unmatched: 5. This CDR3 comprises 14 residues. CDR1 SNHLY and CDR2 FYNNEI come from the germline V gene. The CDR3 DNA reads TGTGCCAGCAAGGAGCGGGGACGCACAGATACGCAGTATTTT. Protein sequence: CASKERGRTDTQYF.

For the CDR3, the DNA is TGTGCCAGCAGTGCCACAACAGGAAACAATGAGCAGTTCTTC. As protein: CASSATTGNNEQFF. The chain combines TRBV25-1 with TRBJ2-1; weak D call: TRBD1 (5 bases). The CDR3 loop spans 14 amino acids. Trimming removed 4 bases at V and 5 bases at J, with 12 bases between. Germline V CDR1 and CDR2: MGHDK, SYGVNS. The full variable domain, in which reference TRBV25-1 and TRBJ2-1 provide the parts outside the CDR3, is EADIYQTPRYLVIGTGKKITLECSQTMGHDKMYWYQQDPGMELHLIHYSYGVNSTEKGDLSSESTVSRIRTEHFPLTLESARPSHTSQYLCASSATTGNNEQFFGPGTRLTVL.

J is TRBJ1-2 and V is TRBV5-5; 7 nucleotides line up with TRBD1. The CDR3 runs to 16 residues. Germline V gene data show CDR1 as SGHKS and CDR2 as YYEKEE (reference sequence). V dropped 3 bases and J dropped 4; count of bases not matched to a gene: 12. CDR3 sequence: CASSSQTGRLTYGYTF. The CDR3, as DNA: TGTGCCAGCAGCTCCCAGACAGGGCGCCTCACCTATGGCTACACCTTC.

The chain joins TRBV7-9 to TRBJ2-5; no clear D gene. This CDR3 is 14 amino acids long. V lost 5 bases to trimming and J lost 2 bases, with 12 bases between them. Germline V gene sequence: CDR1 SEHNR, CDR2 FQNEAQ (reference sequence). CDR3 coding DNA: TGTGCCAGCAGCCGCACCGGGTCACAAGAGACCCAGTACTTC. This codes for CASSRTGSQETQYF.

The gene calls are TRBV5-1 and TRBJ1-5; tentatively, D is TRBD1 (6 bases). The CDR3 is made up of 15 amino acids. V was cut by 4 bases and J by 0 bases, with 11 bases left in between. Per germline, CDR1 SGHRS and CDR2 YFSETQ. CDR3 DNA sequence: TGCGCCAGCAGCCCGGGACACAGTAGCAATCAGCCCCAGCATTTT. This encodes CASSPGHSSNQPQHF.

This chain uses TRBV10-1 with TRBJ2-5; 8 bases map to TRBD1. J lost 4 bases, V lost 6 bases, and 4 bases had no gene match. CDR1 and CDR2 (germline): WNHNN, SYGVQD (reference sequence). The CDR3 has 13 residues. CDR3 sequence (DNA): TGCGCCAGCAGCCCAGGGGGCACAGAGACCCAGTACTTC. Its protein product is CASSPGGTETQYF.

This clone was seen once. The chain is built from TRBV11-2 and TRBJ2-7, with TRBD2 matching over 11 bases. With 2 bases clipped from V and 4 bases from J, the junction kept 1 base outside the gene matches. Germline V CDR1 and CDR2: SGHAT, FQNNGV. The CDR3 runs to 14 residues. CDR3 nucleotides: TGTGCCAGCAGCTTACTAGCGGGGGGATACGAGCAGTACTTC. This sequence encodes CASSLLAGGYEQYF.

The chain has TRBV18 and TRBJ1-1, with TRBD1 identical over 8 bases. The CDR3 has 15 residues. Looked up from germline, CDR1 is KGHSH and CDR2 is LQKENI. V trimming: 4 bases; J trimming: 0 bases; junction bases outside the gene matches: 4. CDR3 DNA sequence: TGTGCCAGCTCACAAGGACAGGGTTTGAACACTGAAGCTTTCTTT. This gives the protein CASSQGQGLNTEAFF.

The genes are TRBV4-1 and TRBJ2-1, with TRBD2 matching over 15 bases. Germline V gene lookup returns CDR1 MGHRA and CDR2 YSYEKL. The CDR3 length is 17 residues. V shed 1 base and J 6 bases; nucleotides not matched to a gene: 4. In DNA, the CDR3 is TGCGCCAGCAGCCAAGGGACTAGCGGGAGGGAGATCAATGAGCAGTTCTTC. It codes for CASSQGTSGREINEQFF.

The chain uses TRBV4-3 and TRBJ1-4; unclear D gene. Trimming stripped 0 bases from V and 8 bases from J, with 13 bases between. Per the germline V gene, CDR1 is LGHNA and CDR2 is YSLEER. The CDR3 is 15 amino acids. The DNA of the CDR3 is TGCGCCAGCAGCCAAGATAACCTTGTACGGGAAAAACTGTTTTTT. Protein: CASSQDNLVREKLFF.

The CDR3 protein is CASSVGASTGELFF. The CDR3 DNA reads as TGTGCCAGCAGCGTAGGGGCATCCACCGGGGAGCTGTTTTTT. The chain couples TRBV9 to TRBJ2-2; no definite D call. CDR3 length equals 14 residues. The germline V gene encodes CDR1 SGDLS and CDR2 YYNGEE. The V end lost 0 bases, the J end lost 4 bases, and 7 bases lay between the germline ends.

The V and J genes are TRBV27 and TRBJ1-1, with 8 bases fitting TRBD1. The junction had 1 base not matched to a gene; V was cut back by 4 bases and J by 0 bases. Germline CDR1 and CDR2: MNHEY and SMNVEV (reference sequence). There are 14 residues in the CDR3. In nucleotides, the CDR3 is TGTGCCAGCAGTTACAGGGGGTTGAACACTGAAGCTTTCTTT. Its protein product is CASSYRGLNTEAFF.

This CDR3 reads CASSLRTGSITDTQYF. The CDR3 DNA reads TGCGCCAGCAGCCTGAGGACAGGGAGTATTACAGATACGCAGTATTTT. J is TRBJ2-3 and V is TRBV5-1; 8 positions agree with TRBD1. Germline V CDR1 and CDR2: SGHRS, YFSETQ. The CDR3 sequence is 16 residues long. The trim removed 4 bases at V and 3 bases at J, leaving 10 bases unmatched. The full variable domain, completed using reference TRBV5-1 and TRBJ2-3, is KAGVTQTPRYLIKTRGQQVTLSCSPISGHRSVSWYQQTPGQGLQFLFEYFSETQRNKGNFPGRFSGRQFSNSRSEMNVSTLELGDSALYLCASSLRTGSITDTQYFGPGTRLTVL.

The J gene is TRBJ2-3, the V gene TRBV6-1, with TRBD1 matching 7 bases. Losses at the gene ends were 6 bases for V and 2 bases for J; bases not matched to a gene: 5. The CDR3 extends over 14 amino acids. Per the germline V gene, CDR1 is MNHNS and CDR2 is SASEGT. CDR3 sequence reads: CASRAGGYTDTQYF. CDR3 coding DNA: TGTGCCAGCAGGGCAGGGGGATACACAGATACGCAGTATTTT.

On this clone itself: An end of the junction differs from the germline gene, which may be a read error. The chain employs TRBV7-2 and TRBJ2-1, with D maybe TRBD2 (6 bases). The CDR3 spans 12 residues. The germline CDR1 and CDR2 sequences are SGHTA and FQGNSA. The chain's CDR3 is CASSLRGSLALF. The CDR3 nucleotides are TGTGCCAGCAGCCTACGGGGCTCACTAGCACTCTTC.

V and J are TRBV2 and TRBJ1-2, with D tentatively TRBD1 (6 bases). The V gene lost 7 bases and the J gene lost 1 base, with 13 bases spanning the gap. Germline values: CDR1 SNHLY, CDR2 FYNNEI. This CDR3 region has 14 residues. CDR3 residues: CASMGGRHNYGYTF. CDR3 in DNA: TGTGCCAGCATGGGGGGGCGGCATAACTATGGCTACACCTTC.